This T cell receptor (beta chain) was identified in a study of cytomegalovirus exposure and HLA in healthy donors. Study outcomes and limitations: The study reported that TCR beta sequences accurately predicted HLA-A and HLA-B alleles in most subjects.

As to this clone: Antigen unknown.

This CDR3 is built from 17 residues. V was pared by 2 bases and J by 1 base, with 16 bases between. Germline-derived CDR1 and CDR2 are SGHVS and FNYEAQ. This PCR relied on a set of 60 Vbeta primers and 13 Jbeta primers. Data came from immunoSEQ multiplex PCR; TCRdb stores just in-frame clones and leaves some out. The repertoire has about 150,000 clones, about 76% of them found once; the top ten carry 5.4%. The sequence was obtained from a woman aged 18 to 35 in good health and CMV-seropositive. The sequenced sample consisted of PBMCs. This chain connects TRBV7-6 to TRBJ2-3; perhaps TRBD1 as D (5 bases). This CDR3 is CASSLNPGFVGTDTQYF. DNA of the CDR3: TGTGCCAGCAGCTTAAATCCAGGGTTTGTCGGCACAGATACGCAGTATTTT.